Listed here are 30 T cell receptor beta chains from one sample, sequenced in a study of blood T cells in healthy people across ages (dated by TCRdb to 2014 to 2015). The library relied on 5' RACE. The reads were generated on an Illumina HiSeq 2500. The second PCR ran for roughly 7 to 12 cycles and used a J-beta primer mix along with a sample-barcoded 5' primer. TCRdb ran its own pipeline on the public reads, namely fastp trimming at Q25 and MiXCR clone calling, and kept in-frame beta chains. Records with the same CDR3 protein are collapsed into one entry carrying the most frequent genes and DNA. The sample records approximately 600,000 distinct CDR3 sequences, roughly 58% of which are singletons. The biggest ten clones account for 30% to 40% of the sample. The sequenced material came from blood. These receptors were obtained from a man aged 55 to 70 in good health.

This chain links TRBV15 with TRBJ1-2; D gene unclear. Trimming cost V 0 bases and J 2 bases, with 13 bases left between them. This CDR3 is 16 amino acids long. Germline V gives CDR1 LNHNV, CDR2 YYDKDF (reference sequence). As DNA, the CDR3 is TGTGCCACCAGCAGAGATAGGCCTCTCACAAACTATGGCTACACCTTC. It yields the protein CATSRDRPLTNYGYTF.

This clonotype showed up just a few times. This chain connects TRBV28 to TRBJ2-5, with 7 bases fitting TRBD1. TRBJ2-7 explains the end of the DNA better; the J call may be wrong. Germline V lookup: CDR1 MDHEN, CDR2 SYDVKM. The CDR3 is made up of 15 amino acids. This CDR3 reads CASSNAQGQYYEQYF. The CDR3 bases are TGTGCCAGCAGCAACGCGCAGGGACAGTACTACGAGCAGTACTTC.

Only a few counts were recorded for this clonotype. The V gene is TRBV10-3, the J gene TRBJ2-5; D is perhaps TRBD2 (7 bases). Germline CDR1 is ENHRY and CDR2 is SYGVKD. V was shortened by 4 bases and J by 1 base, with 13 bases between the two germline ends. This CDR3 region has 15 residues. The CDR3 is CAISVGGAGQETQYF. The CDR3 nucleotides are TGTGCCATCAGTGTTGGGGGGGCTGGCCAAGAGACCCAGTACTTC.

In its sample, this clonotype was seen once. The rearrangement uses TRBV28 and TRBJ1-5; tentative D call: TRBD1 (6 bases). Germline CDR1 reads MDHEN; CDR2 reads SYDVKM. CDR3 size: 13 residues. V was trimmed by 10 bases and J by 3 bases, leaving 13 bases between them. CDR3 protein: CAIHRDTNQPQHF. CDR3 DNA: TGTGCCATACACCGGGACACCAATCAGCCCCAGCATTTT. The full variable domain, completed using reference TRBV28 and TRBJ1-5, is DVKVTQSSRYLVKRTGEKVFLECVQDMDHENMFWYRQDPGLGLRLIYFSYDVKMKEKGDIPEGYSVSREKKERFSLILESASTNQTSMYLCAIHRDTNQPQHFGDGTRLSIL.

Only a few counts were recorded for this clonotype. This chain uses TRBV7-2 with TRBJ2-3; the D is unclear. V was cut by 2 bases and J by 4 bases, with 13 bases left in between. CDR1 is SGHTA and CDR2 is FQGNSA in the germline V gene. CDR3 length equals 15 residues. The CDR3 region is CASSLMPPGSDTQYF. In nucleotides, the CDR3 is TGTGCCAGCAGCTTAATGCCCCCAGGTTCAGATACGCAGTATTTT.

This chain uses TRBV5-6 with TRBJ2-5; 9 nucleotides line up with TRBD2. The ends lost 0 bases at V and 9 bases at J; junction bases unmatched: 12. The CDR3 sequence is 16 residues long. Looked up from germline, CDR1 is SGHDT and CDR2 is YYEEEE. The CDR3, as DNA: TGTGCCAGCAGCTTGGACAGCGGGGGGTCGGGGAGAGCCCAGTACTTC. It is translated as CASSLDSGGSGRAQYF.

For the CDR3, the DNA is TGCGCCAGCAATTCGGAGCGAGGGGCGAGCCATGGCTACACCTTC. It yields the protein CASNSERGASHGYTF. This rearrangement joins TRBV5-1 to TRBJ1-2; D is possibly TRBD1 (5 bases). The CDR3 totals 15 residues. Between the trimmed V and J ends, which lost 6 bases and 6 bases, there was a span of 21 bases. Germline V lookup: CDR1 SGHRS, CDR2 YFSETQ.

The chain joins TRBV6-5 to TRBJ2-3, with D perhaps TRBD2 (6 bases). The CDR3 consists of 14 residues. Germline values: CDR1 MNHEY, CDR2 SVGAGI. Trimming took off 5 bases at V and 9 bases at J, with 18 bases between the two ends. The chain's CDR3 is CASSRDSRVGTQYF. CDR3 nucleotide sequence: TGTGCCAGCAGTAGGGACTCCAGAGTCGGCACGCAGTATTTT.

The count of this clonotype is one. The chain couples TRBV11-2 to TRBJ2-1; possibly TRBD1 for D (5 bases). Trimming left V 3 bases short and J 6 bases short, with 15 bases between. The length of the CDR3 is 15 residues. Germline V CDR1 and CDR2: SGHAT, FQNNGV. CDR3 bases: TGTGCCAGCAGCTTCGCCACAGGACCTGTCAATGAGCAGTTCTTC. Amino acids: CASSFATGPVNEQFF.

The rearrangement links TRBV5-1 to TRBJ2-1; 8 bases line up with TRBD2. The germline CDR1 and CDR2 sequences are SGHRS and YFSETQ. Trimming removed 3 bases from V and 5 bases from J; junction bases left unmatched: 4. The CDR3 runs 14 residues. This CDR3 is CASSWRAGDNEQFF. CDR3 coding DNA: TGCGCCAGCAGCTGGAGAGCGGGGGACAATGAGCAGTTCTTC.

The gene calls are TRBV7-9 and TRBJ2-5; a possible D gene is TRBD1 (5 bases). The J call could be wrong; TRBJ2-7 is a better fit for the DNA end. Germline V gene data show CDR1 as SEHNR and CDR2 as FQNEAQ (reference sequence). The CDR3 loop spans 12 amino acids. The CDR3 is CASSYQGGEQYF. CDR3 DNA sequence: TGTGCCAGCAGCTACCAGGGCGGCGAGCAGTACTTC.

This clonotype was seen only once. Its ends do not fully match the called genes, so a read error is possible. The chain links TRBV7-2 to TRBJ1-5, with TRBD1 as a possible D gene (6 bases). The germline V gene has CDR1 SGHTA and CDR2 FQGNSA. The CDR3 has 14 amino acids. This CDR3 reads CAGSTSGGNQPQHF. As DNA, the CDR3 is TGTGCCGGCAGCACATCAGGGGGCAATCAGCCCCAGCATTTT.

This clonotype was seen once. CDR3 sequence: CASSPDENSYNEQFF. The DNA of the CDR3 is TGTGCCAGCAGCCCTGACGAGAACTCCTACAATGAGCAGTTCTTC. The V gene is TRBV7-8, the J gene TRBJ2-1, with D uncertain. Germline-derived CDR1 and CDR2 are SGHVS and FQNEAQ. The ends were cut back, 5 bases at V and 0 bases at J, with 11 bases in the middle. This CDR3 is 15 amino acids long.

V usage is TRBV7-2 and J usage is TRBJ1-6; D remains unclear. V lost 0 bases to trimming and J lost 7 bases, with 19 bases between them. Germline V lookup: CDR1 SGHTA, CDR2 FQGNSA. This CDR3 has 18 residues. CDR3 region: CASSLAVVLTETNSPLHF. As DNA, the CDR3 is TGTGCCAGCAGCTTAGCGGTTGTCCTGACCGAAACGAATTCACCCCTCCACTTT.

In the case of this clonotype: Germline and junction disagree at one end, which may indicate a read error. This chain links TRBV12-3 or TRBV12-4 with TRBJ2-3; D may correspond to TRBD1 or TRBD2 (6 bases each). This CDR3 region has 13 residues. DNA for the CDR3: TGTGCCAGCAGTTGGGGGGCAGCAGATATGCAGTATTTT. Translation: CASSWGAADMQYF.

This clonotype came up a few times. The chain uses TRBV10-3 and TRBJ1-2, with D possibly TRBD1 on 6 matching bases. The V gene's germline CDR1 is ENHRY and CDR2 SYGVKD. The CDR3 consists of 13 residues. Trimming stripped 6 bases from V and 6 bases from J, with 14 bases between. CDR3 sequence reads: CAIRETGRDGYTF. Here the CDR3 DNA reads TGTGCCATCAGAGAAACAGGGCGAGATGGCTACACCTTC.

The gene calls are TRBV11-2 and TRBJ2-7; 7 positions agree with TRBD1. With 1 base clipped from V and 6 bases from J, the junction kept 12 bases outside the gene matches. CDR3 size: 16 residues. Germline V gene data show CDR1 as SGHAT and CDR2 as FQNNGV. The CDR3, as DNA: TGTGCCAGCAGCTTAGGGACAGGAGGTCGGGGAAGCGAGCAGTACTTC. It specifies CASSLGTGGRGSEQYF.

V gene TRBV20-1 combines with J gene TRBJ2-5; TRBD2 matches 9 bases. J gave up 2 bases and V 8 bases, and 6 bases lay outside the gene matches. The germline V gene encodes CDR1 DFQATT and CDR2 SNEGSKA (reference sequence). This CDR3 contains 13 residues. DNA for the CDR3: TGCAGTCCTGCCCTAGCGGGGCAAGAGACCCAGTACTTC. This gives the protein CSPALAGQETQYF.

V is TRBV7-2 and J is TRBJ2-1, with TRBD2 identical over 8 bases. Looked up from germline, CDR1 is SGHTA and CDR2 is FQGNSA. J gave up 4 bases and V 2 bases, and 7 bases lay outside the gene matches. This CDR3 comprises 16 residues. The CDR3 region is CASSLSGVAGYNEQFF. The DNA for the CDR3 is TGTGCCAGCAGCTTATCGGGGGTAGCGGGATACAATGAGCAGTTCTTC.

This clonotype was seen only a few times. The gene calls are TRBV9 and TRBJ2-7, with TRBD1 as a possible D gene (6 bases). The CDR3 loop spans 13 amino acids. The V and J ends lost 3 bases and 6 bases respectively, with 13 bases between them. Germline loops: CDR1 SGDLS, CDR2 YYNGEE. The CDR3: CASSGTEGGEQYF. The CDR3 region has the DNA TGTGCCAGCAGCGGAACTGAAGGGGGCGAGCAGTACTTC.

The chain has TRBV6-6 and TRBJ2-5, with 12 bases lining up with TRBD1. Trimming cost V 1 base and J 5 bases; bases outside gene matches: 5. This CDR3 comprises 16 residues. Germline V lookup: CDR1 MNHNY, CDR2 SVGAGI (reference sequence). This CDR3 is CASSYCGTGGAETQYF. The DNA of the CDR3 is TGTGCCAGCAGTTACTGTGGGACAGGGGGCGCGGAGACCCAGTACTTC.

The chain uses TRBV13 and TRBJ2-7, with no clear D. The J call is doubtful: the DNA matches TRBJ2-5 better. The CDR3 has 17 residues. Germline CDR1 and CDR2: PRHDT and FYEKMQ (reference sequence). The CDR3 DNA sequence: TGTGCCAGCAGCTCCACCACTCCTAGGATGTATGGGGAGACCCAGTACTTC. Its translation: CASSSTTPRMYGETQYF.

The chain is built from TRBV20-1 and TRBJ2-2; either TRBD1 or TRBD2 may supply D (6 bases each). The V end lost 6 bases, the J end lost 2 bases, and 10 bases lay between the germline ends. The CDR3 extends over 13 amino acids. CDR1 DFQATT and CDR2 SNEGSKA come from the germline V gene (reference sequence). CDR3 sequence reads: CSAGGSNTGELFF. Here the CDR3 DNA reads TGCAGTGCAGGGGGGAGCAACACCGGGGAGCTGTTTTTT.

The rearrangement uses TRBV7-2 and TRBJ1-6, with TRBD1 as a possible D gene (5 bases). Trimming left V 7 bases short and J 9 bases short, with 13 bases between. CDR1 is SGHTA, CDR2 FQGNSA, per germline. The CDR3 runs 13 residues. This CDR3 reads CASIPNRFSPLHF. DNA of the CDR3: TGTGCCAGCATCCCAAACAGGTTTTCACCCCTCCACTTT.

The chain combines TRBV4-2 with TRBJ1-1; no definite D call. Trimming left V 4 bases short and J 3 bases short, with 9 bases between. The CDR3 is made up of 13 amino acids. Germline V gene lookup returns CDR1 LGHNA and CDR2 YNFKEQ. The CDR3 DNA sequence: TGTGCCAGCAGCCGGGGTGCGGACACTGAAGCTTTCTTT. It encodes CASSRGADTEAFF.

The V gene is TRBV5-1, the J gene TRBJ2-1; 12 positions agree with TRBD1. The CDR3 contains 17 residues. Germline trimming cut 0 bases from V and 7 bases from J; bases unmatched to any gene: 8. Germline assignment: CDR1 SGHRS and CDR2 YFSETQ. CDR3 in DNA: TGCGCCAGCAGCTTGGACCCCGGGACAGGGGGCAATAATGAGCAGTTCTTC. Its translation is CASSLDPGTGGNNEQFF.

CDR3 DNA: TGTGCCAGCAGACCGGCGCGGGTGGGGGAGACCCAGTACTTC. This gives the protein CASRPARVGETQYF. The chain combines TRBV12-3 or TRBV12-4 with TRBJ2-4; D is perhaps TRBD2 (5 bases). With the DNA end fitting TRBJ2-5 better, the J assignment may be wrong. CDR3 size: 14 residues.

The rearrangement links TRBV20-1 to TRBJ2-3; D is unclear. The CDR3 sequence is 15 residues long. V lost 0 bases, J lost 1 base, and 11 bases lay in between. In germline, CDR1 is DFQATT, CDR2 SNEGSKA (reference sequence). CDR3 nucleotide sequence: TGCAGTGCTAGAGATAGAACCAGCGGCACAGATACGCAGTATTTT. Its translation is CSARDRTSGTDTQYF.

This clonotype came up a few times. The genes are TRBV7-2 and TRBJ2-4; 9 bases line up with TRBD1. With 6 bases clipped from V and 7 bases from J, the junction kept 7 bases outside the gene matches. Per the germline V gene, CDR1 is SGHTA and CDR2 is FQGNSA. The CDR3 extends over 14 amino acids. The CDR3 loop reads CASSQDRGWNIQYF. The CDR3 nucleotides read TGTGCCAGCAGTCAGGACAGGGGTTGGAACATTCAGTACTTC.

This chain connects TRBV5-1 to TRBJ2-2; 8 positions match TRBD1. Unmatched junction bases numbered 9, after V lost 3 bases and J lost 5 bases. CDR3 size: 16 residues. Germline CDR1 is SGHRS and CDR2 is YFSETQ. CDR3: CASSSDRGYWTGELFF. For the CDR3, the DNA is TGCGCCAGCAGCTCCGACAGGGGTTATTGGACCGGGGAGCTGTTTTTT.